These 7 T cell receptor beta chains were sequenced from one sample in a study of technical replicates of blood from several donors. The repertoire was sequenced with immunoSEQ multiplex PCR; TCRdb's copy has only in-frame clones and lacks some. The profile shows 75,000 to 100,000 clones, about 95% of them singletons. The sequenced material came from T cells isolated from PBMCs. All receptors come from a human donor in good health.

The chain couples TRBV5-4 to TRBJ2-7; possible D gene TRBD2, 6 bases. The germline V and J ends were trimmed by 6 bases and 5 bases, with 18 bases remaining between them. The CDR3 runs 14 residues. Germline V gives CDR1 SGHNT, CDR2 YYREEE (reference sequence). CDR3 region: CASTPFVGSDEQYF. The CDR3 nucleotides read TGTGCCAGCACCCCCTTTGTCGGGAGCGACGAGCAGTACTTC. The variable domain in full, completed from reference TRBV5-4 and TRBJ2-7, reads ETGVTQSPTHLIKTRGQQVTLRCSSQSGHNTVSWYQQALGQGPQFIFQYYREEENGRGNFPPRFSGLQFPNYSSELNVNALELDDSALYLCASTPFVGSDEQYFGPGTRLTVT.

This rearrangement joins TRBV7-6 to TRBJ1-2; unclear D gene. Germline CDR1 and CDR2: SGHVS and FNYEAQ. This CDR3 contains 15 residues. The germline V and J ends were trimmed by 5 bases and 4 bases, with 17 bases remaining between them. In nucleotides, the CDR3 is TGTGCCAGCAGCCCTCAAGTAGACACGTCCTATGGCTACACCTTC. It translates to CASSPQVDTSYGYTF. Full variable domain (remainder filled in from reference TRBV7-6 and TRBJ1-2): GAGVSQSPRYKVTKRGQDVALRCDPISGHVSLYWYRQALGQGPEFLTYFNYEAQQDKSGLPNDRFSAERPEGSISTLTIQRTEQRDSAMYRCASSPQVDTSYGYTFGSGTRLTVV.

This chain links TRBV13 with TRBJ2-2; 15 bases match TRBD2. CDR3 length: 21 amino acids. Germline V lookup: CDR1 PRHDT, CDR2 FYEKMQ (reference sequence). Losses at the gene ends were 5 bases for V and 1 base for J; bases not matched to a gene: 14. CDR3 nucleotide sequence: TGTGCCAGCAGCCCACCCCTCCGATGGACTAGCGGGAGGGTGAACACCGGGGAGCTGTTTTTT. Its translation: CASSPPLRWTSGRVNTGELFF.

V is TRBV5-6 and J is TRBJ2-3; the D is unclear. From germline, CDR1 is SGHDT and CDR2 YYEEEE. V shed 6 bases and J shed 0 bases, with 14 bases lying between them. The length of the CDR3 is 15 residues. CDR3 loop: CASTSLTGSTDTQYF. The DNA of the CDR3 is TGTGCCAGCACCTCTTTGACGGGTAGCACAGATACGCAGTATTTT.

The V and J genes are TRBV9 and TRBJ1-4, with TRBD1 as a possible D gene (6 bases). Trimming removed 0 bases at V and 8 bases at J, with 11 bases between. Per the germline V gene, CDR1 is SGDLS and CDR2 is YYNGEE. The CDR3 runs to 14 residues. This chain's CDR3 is CASSVGGGEEKLFF. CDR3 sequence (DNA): TGTGCCAGCAGCGTAGGGGGGGGCGAGGAAAAACTGTTTTTT.

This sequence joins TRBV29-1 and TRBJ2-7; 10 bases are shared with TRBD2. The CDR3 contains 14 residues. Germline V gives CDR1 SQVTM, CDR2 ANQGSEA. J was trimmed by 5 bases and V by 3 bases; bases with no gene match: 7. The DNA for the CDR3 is TGCAGCGTTGAGAGCGGGAGGGTTGCGGACGAGCAGTACTTC. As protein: CSVESGRVADEQYF.

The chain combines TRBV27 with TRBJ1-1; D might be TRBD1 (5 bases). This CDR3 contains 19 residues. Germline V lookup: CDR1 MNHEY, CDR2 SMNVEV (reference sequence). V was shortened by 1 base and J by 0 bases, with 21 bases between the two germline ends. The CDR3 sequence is CASSLWAPRGSRMNTEAFF. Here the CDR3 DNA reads TGTGCCAGCAGTTTATGGGCCCCTAGGGGAAGTCGGATGAACACTGAAGCTTTCTTT.